This T cell receptor (beta chain) was recorded in a study of post-analysis software for immune sequencing data. General observations from the study: Among multiple sclerosis patients, normalized Chao1 diversity was significantly below that of controls. Strong co-clustering by F measure was seen for same-batch samples. Compared with controls, patients had more of about 5 TRBV segments, including TRBV5-6, TRBV5-1 and TRBV20-1.

A remark on this clonotype: The antigen is not known.

The CDR3 runs 15 residues. Germline V CDR1 and CDR2: SNHLY, FYNNEI. The library was made from cDNA and included unique molecular identifiers. TCRdb reanalysed the PCR reads using MiXCR and keeps one entry per CDR3 protein. This table holds more than 500,000 distinct CDR3 sequences, approximately 31% found once. The chain is built from TRBV2 and TRBJ2-4; D unresolved. The DNA end lines up better with TRBJ2-7; the J call may be wrong. The sample taken for sequencing was blood. This receptor was taken from a girl younger than 18 with multiple sclerosis. CDR3 bases: TGTGCCAGCAGTGGAAACGTCTGGAACGCGAACGAGCAGTACTTC. It translates to CASSGNVWNANEQYF.